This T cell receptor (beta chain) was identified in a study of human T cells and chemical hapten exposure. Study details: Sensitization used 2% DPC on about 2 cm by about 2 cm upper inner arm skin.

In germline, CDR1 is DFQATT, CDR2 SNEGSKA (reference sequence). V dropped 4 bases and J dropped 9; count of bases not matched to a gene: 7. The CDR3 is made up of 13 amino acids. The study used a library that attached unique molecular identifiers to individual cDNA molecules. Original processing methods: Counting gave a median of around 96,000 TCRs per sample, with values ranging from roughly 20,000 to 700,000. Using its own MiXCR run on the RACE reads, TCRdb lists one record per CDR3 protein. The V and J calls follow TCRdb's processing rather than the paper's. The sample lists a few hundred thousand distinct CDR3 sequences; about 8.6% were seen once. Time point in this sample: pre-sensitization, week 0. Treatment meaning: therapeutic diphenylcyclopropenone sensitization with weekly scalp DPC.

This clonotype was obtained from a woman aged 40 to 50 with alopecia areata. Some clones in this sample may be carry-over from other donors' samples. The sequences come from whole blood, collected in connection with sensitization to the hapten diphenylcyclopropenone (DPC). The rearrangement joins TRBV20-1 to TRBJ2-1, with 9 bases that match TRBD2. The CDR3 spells CSATIAGAGEQFF. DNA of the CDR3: TGCAGTGCTACTATAGCGGGAGCTGGTGAGCAGTTCTTC.